The 24 T cell receptor beta chains listed next were all sequenced from one sample in a study of Ad26.COV2.S vaccination and SARS-CoV-2 variants. Profiling relied on immunoSEQ multiplex PCR, and the TCRdb table lists in-frame clones only, not all of them. Counted here are approximately 400,000 clones, roughly 85% occurring once; the ten biggest clones make up roughly 7.4%. As to treatment: roughly 19 received Ad26.COV2.S at low or high dose, single or two shots; about 5 received placebo; per-sample allocation not given. Each sample was drawn 63 days after the first injection (of vaccine or placebo). Material: peripheral blood, obtained in a trial of Ad26.COV2.S vaccine versus placebo. The receptor set was obtained from a person aged 18 to 59 who received the Ad26.COV2.S COVID-19 vaccine or a placebo.

The chain recombines TRBV28 with TRBJ1-1; perhaps TRBD1 as D (5 bases). Trimming took off 4 bases at V and 6 bases at J, with 12 bases between the two ends. Germline V lookup: CDR1 MDHEN, CDR2 SYDVKM. This CDR3 comprises 13 residues. The CDR3 loop is CASSSLRGAEAFF. The DNA of the CDR3 is TGTGCCAGCAGTTCCCTGCGGGGGGCTGAAGCTTTCTTT.

This rearrangement joins TRBV18 to TRBJ2-3; TRBD1 is a possible D gene (5 bases). The V gene lost 3 bases and the J gene lost 2 bases, with 12 bases spanning the gap. This CDR3 region has 15 residues. Germline V gene data show CDR1 as KGHSH and CDR2 as LQKENI. CDR3: CASSPGLEATDTQYF. CDR3 coding DNA: TGTGCCAGCTCACCGGGGCTAGAAGCCACAGATACGCAGTATTTT.

The chain employs TRBV18 and TRBJ2-3; D might be TRBD1 or TRBD2, each matching 5 bases. V lost 3 bases and J 0 bases, leaving 22 bases between the germline ends. There are 19 residues in the CDR3. The germline V gene encodes CDR1 KGHSH and CDR2 LQKENI. The CDR3 nucleotides read TGTGCCAGCTCACCTAAAACAGGTTACCGGACTCTAAGCACAGATACGCAGTATTTT. Its translation: CASSPKTGYRTLSTDTQYF.

The chain carries TRBV29-1 and TRBJ1-1; 7 positions agree with TRBD1. Germline CDR1 SQVTM, CDR2 ANQGSEA. CDR3 length equals 16 residues. Trimming cost V 6 bases and J 5 bases; bases outside gene matches: 18. The CDR3 here is CSVRSGLRGSRTEAFF. CDR3 bases: TGCAGCGTGAGATCCGGGCTCAGGGGGAGCCGGACTGAAGCTTTCTTT.

The J gene is TRBJ2-5, the V gene TRBV7-3; D possibly corresponds to TRBD1 (5 bases). This CDR3 spans 13 amino acids. The V gene lost 5 bases and the J gene lost 0 bases, with 7 bases spanning the gap. In germline, CDR1 is SGHTA, CDR2 FQGTGA. This CDR3 is CASSRQHQETQYF. The CDR3 DNA follows: TGTGCCAGCAGCAGACAGCACCAAGAGACCCAGTACTTC.

J is TRBJ2-1 and V is TRBV7-3; TRBD1 aligns across 8 bases. V lost 1 base to trimming and J lost 6 bases; unmatched junction nucleotides: 5. Germline V gene sequence: CDR1 SGHTA, CDR2 FQGTGA. The CDR3 sequence is 15 residues long. CDR3 DNA: TGTGCCAGCAGCTTAAACAGGGGGTCCCTCAATGAGCAGTTCTTC. This codes for CASSLNRGSLNEQFF. The whole variable domain, remainder taken from reference TRBV7-3 and TRBJ2-1, is GAGVSQTPSNKVTEKGKYVELRCDPISGHTALYWYRQSLGQGPEFLIYFQGTGAADDSGLPNDRFFAVRPEGSVSTLKIQRTERGDSAVYLCASSLNRGSLNEQFFGPGTRLTVL.

The CDR3 nucleotides read TGTGCCAGCAGCTTTACCGGGACAGAGAACACTGAAGCTTTCTTT. Translation gives CASSFTGTENTEAFF. The V and J genes are TRBV5-4 and TRBJ1-1, with 7 nucleotides matching TRBD1. The J segment lost 1 base and the V segment lost 2 bases, leaving 5 bases of the junction unmatched. The CDR3 extends over 15 amino acids. Per the germline V gene, CDR1 is SGHNT and CDR2 is YYREEE (reference sequence).

The chain has TRBV3-1 (or the pseudogene TRBV3-2) and TRBJ2-5, with D uncertain. Germline V gene sequence: CDR1 LGHDT, CDR2 YNNKEL (reference sequence). This CDR3 is built from 15 residues. The ends were cut back, 2 bases at V and 0 bases at J, with 10 bases in the middle. The CDR3 bases are TGTGCCAGCAGCCAATTTGATATGTACCAAGAGACCCAGTACTTC. As protein: CASSQFDMYQETQYF.

The V and J genes are TRBV5-6 and TRBJ2-3; TRBD2 agrees at 13 bases. Germline V gene sequence: CDR1 SGHDT, CDR2 YYEEEE. The CDR3 sequence is 15 residues long. The J segment lost 3 bases and the V segment lost 5 bases, leaving 3 bases of the junction unmatched. The CDR3: CASSQGLAGTDTQYF. Here the CDR3 DNA reads TGTGCCAGCAGTCAGGGACTAGCGGGGACAGATACGCAGTATTTT.

The count of this clone is one. This chain joins TRBV10-3 and TRBJ2-3, with a weak D call TRBD2 (6 bases). This CDR3 has 16 amino acids. The germline gives CDR1 ENHRY, CDR2 SYGVKD. The V and J ends lost 4 bases and 0 bases respectively, with 14 bases between them. CDR3 bases: TGTGCCATCAGTGGCCAAGCTAGCGAGAGCACAGATACGCAGTATTTT. This translates into CAISGQASESTDTQYF.

V and J are TRBV9 and TRBJ1-6; D not resolved. The CDR3 is 15 amino acids. V was shortened by 4 bases and J by 7 bases, with 15 bases between the two germline ends. From germline, CDR1 is SGDLS and CDR2 YYNGEE. The CDR3 DNA is TGTGCCAGCAGCCCAGACGGGGTACGGAATTCACCCCTCCACTTT. Translation: CASSPDGVRNSPLHF.

The J gene is TRBJ2-6, the V gene TRBV19; 9 positions agree with TRBD1. This CDR3 contains 17 residues. Germline V gene sequence: CDR1 LNHDA, CDR2 SQIVND (reference sequence). J gave up 0 bases and V 3 bases, and 3 bases lay outside the gene matches. CDR3 protein: CASSIGQGSSGANVLTF. The CDR3 region has the DNA TGTGCCAGTAGTATCGGACAGGGGAGCTCTGGGGCCAACGTCCTGACTTTC.

The gene calls are TRBV9 and TRBJ1-4, with D unclear. Germline V gives CDR1 SGDLS, CDR2 YYNGEE. The CDR3 totals 14 residues. Trimming removed 0 bases at V and 13 bases at J, with 16 bases between. The CDR3 nucleotides are TGTGCCAGCAGCGTAGACAGAGGCTTGGAGGGACTGTTTTTT. This codes for CASSVDRGLEGLFF.

V gene TRBV7-9 combines with J gene TRBJ1-6; perhaps TRBD1 as D (5 bases). The CDR3 sequence is 13 residues long. Germline values: CDR1 SEHNR, CDR2 FQNEAQ (reference sequence). V lost 1 base and J 7 bases, leaving 5 bases between the germline ends. CDR3 coding DNA: TGTGCCAGCAGCTTAGACAGGAATTCACCCCTCCACTTT. It codes for CASSLDRNSPLHF.

The rearrangement links TRBV2 to TRBJ2-4, with D possibly called TRBD1 or TRBD2 (5 bases each). V was clipped by 0 bases and J by 5 bases, with 11 bases between them. The CDR3 sequence is 15 residues long. Looked up from germline, CDR1 is SNHLY and CDR2 is FYNNEI. The CDR3 DNA reads TGTGCCAGCAGTGAAGCGTTTAGAGGGGAAAACATTCAGTACTTC. As protein: CASSEAFRGENIQYF.

This clone was recorded many times. The CDR3 DNA sequence: TGTGCCAGCAGCTTCTCGAGGCAGGGCCAACGGGGTGAAGCTTTCTTT. Amino acid sequence: CASSFSRQGQRGEAFF. V usage is TRBV11-2 and J usage is TRBJ1-1; TRBD1 might be the D (5 bases). The CDR3 has 16 amino acids. The germline V and J ends were trimmed by 3 bases and 7 bases, with 21 bases remaining between them. Germline loops: CDR1 SGHAT, CDR2 FQNNGV.

This chain links TRBV3-1 (or the pseudogene TRBV3-2) with TRBJ2-1; TRBD2 agrees at 11 bases. J gave up 2 bases and V 4 bases, and 7 bases lay outside the gene matches. CDR3 length equals 17 residues. The germline V gene has CDR1 LGHDT and CDR2 YNNKEL (reference sequence). The chain's CDR3 is CASSPQGTSGPYNEQFF. The DNA for the CDR3 is TGTGCCAGCAGCCCTCAGGGGACTAGCGGACCCTACAATGAGCAGTTCTTC.

Here the CDR3 reads CASSHPRDRGFDEQFF. Written as DNA, the CDR3 is TGTGCCAGCAGCCACCCCAGGGACAGGGGGTTCGATGAGCAGTTCTTC. The genes are TRBV3-1 (or the pseudogene TRBV3-2) and TRBJ2-1; 11 bases match TRBD1. Trimming removed 3 bases from V and 8 bases from J; junction bases left unmatched: 9. Germline loops: CDR1 LGHDT, CDR2 YNNKEL (reference sequence). The CDR3 contains 16 residues.

The rearrangement links TRBV6-1 to TRBJ2-7; 7 bases fit TRBD2. The CDR3 loop spans 13 amino acids. Germline V gene data show CDR1 as MNHNS and CDR2 as SASEGT. J gave up 5 bases and V 4 bases, and 5 bases lay outside the gene matches. CDR3 in amino acids: CASSVAGDNEQYF. The DNA of the CDR3 is TGTGCCAGCAGTGTAGCGGGTGATAACGAGCAGTACTTC.

This clone appeared once. The chain links TRBV10-3 to TRBJ2-2, with a tentative D call TRBD2 (6 bases). The CDR3 has 17 residues. Germline V gives CDR1 ENHRY, CDR2 SYGVKD. Trimming pared 2 bases from V and 1 base from J, leaving 14 bases between. This chain's CDR3 is CAISEHGSGKNTGELFF. The CDR3 DNA sequence: TGTGCCATCAGTGAGCACGGGAGCGGAAAGAACACCGGGGAGCTGTTTTTT.

The chain has TRBV6-1 and TRBJ2-7; D remains unclear. V was pared by 2 bases and J by 3 bases, with 2 bases between. Germline V gives CDR1 MNHNS, CDR2 SASEGT. The CDR3 sequence is 11 residues long. CDR3 coding DNA: TGTGCCAGCAGTGAAAGCTACGAGCAGTACTTC. Its translation: CASSESYEQYF.

The CDR3 DNA follows: TGTGCCAGCAGAGCTCGCGATACGCAGTATTTT. Translated: CASRARDTQYF. The chain couples TRBV6-6 to TRBJ2-3; D unclear. The CDR3 consists of 11 residues. Trimming pared 6 bases from V and 6 bases from J, leaving 7 bases between. Germline V CDR1 and CDR2: MNHNY, SVGAGI (reference sequence).

The V call is TRBV19, the J call TRBJ2-2, with D perhaps TRBD2 (5 bases). V was trimmed by 10 bases and J by 1 base, leaving 13 bases between them. This CDR3 region has 14 residues. CDR1 and CDR2 (germline): LNHDA, SQIVND (reference sequence). The CDR3 region has the DNA TGTGCCACCGAGAGAGGGAGGAACACCGGGGAGCTGTTTTTT. It codes for CATERGRNTGELFF.

The chain uses TRBV2 and TRBJ1-2; TRBD1 is a possible D gene (5 bases). This CDR3 contains 14 residues. Germline CDR1 SNHLY, CDR2 FYNNEI. Trimming stripped 3 bases from V and 8 bases from J, with 16 bases between. The CDR3 region is CASSEVGGYGGYTF. CDR3 in DNA: TGTGCCAGCAGTGAGGTCGGGGGGTATGGAGGCTACACCTTC.